Only a few counts were recorded for the clone carrying this TCR beta chain. No antigen is known for it. The data are from a study of T cells in Graves' hyperthyroidism and ophthalmopathy. Looking at the study overall: The initial diagnosis was the point when peripheral blood was collected, ahead of any treatment. Findings and limits, study-wide: Most thyroid clonotypes with frequency above 0.001 were detected in blood. A 13 V-J signature model discriminated ophthalmopathy versus stable hyperthyroidism.

Trimming removed 1 base from V and 7 bases from J; junction bases left unmatched: 9. This CDR3 is built from 14 residues. CDR1 is DFQATT and CDR2 is SNEGSKA in the germline V gene (reference sequence). RNA transcripts yielded amplified TCR beta CDR3 regions. HTBI primers were the set used in a first-round RT-PCR of the TCR CDR3. MiXCR, run by TCRdb on the multiplex PCR reads, gives a single entry per CDR3 protein. This table has 220,000 or so distinct CDR3 sequences, over 15% appearing once. The sample was blood. The clonotype originates from a woman between 18 and 29 years old with Graves' ophthalmopathy. The chain couples TRBV20-1 to TRBJ1-2; 7 positions agree with TRBD1. CDR3: CSARGREGAGGYTF. The CDR3 DNA sequence: TGCAGTGCTAGAGGAAGAGAGGGGGCGGGTGGCTACACCTTC.